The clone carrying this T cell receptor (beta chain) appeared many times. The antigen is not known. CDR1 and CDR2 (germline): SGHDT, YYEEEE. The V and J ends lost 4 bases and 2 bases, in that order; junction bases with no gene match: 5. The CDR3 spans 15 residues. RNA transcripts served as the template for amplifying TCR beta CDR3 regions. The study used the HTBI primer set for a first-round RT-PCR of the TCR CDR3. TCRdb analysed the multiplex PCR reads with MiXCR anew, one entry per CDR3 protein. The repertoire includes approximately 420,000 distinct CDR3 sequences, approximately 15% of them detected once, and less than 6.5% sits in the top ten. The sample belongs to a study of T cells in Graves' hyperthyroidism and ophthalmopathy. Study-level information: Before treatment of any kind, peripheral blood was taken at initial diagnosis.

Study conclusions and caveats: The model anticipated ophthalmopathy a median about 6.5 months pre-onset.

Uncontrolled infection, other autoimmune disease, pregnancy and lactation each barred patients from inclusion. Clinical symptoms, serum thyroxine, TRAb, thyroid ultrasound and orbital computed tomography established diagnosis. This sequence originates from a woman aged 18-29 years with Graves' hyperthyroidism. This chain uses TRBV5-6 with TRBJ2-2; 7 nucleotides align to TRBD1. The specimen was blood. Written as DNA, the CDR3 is TGTGCCAGCAGCCGGGACAGCCCAAACACCGGGGAGCTGTTTTTT. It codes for CASSRDSPNTGELFF. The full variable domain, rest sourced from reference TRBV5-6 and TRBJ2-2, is DAGVTQSPTHLIKTRGQQVTLRCSPKSGHDTVSWYQQALGQGPQFIFQYYEEEERQRGNFPDRFSGHQFPNYSSELNVNALLLGDSALYLCASSRDSPNTGELFFGEGSRLTVL.